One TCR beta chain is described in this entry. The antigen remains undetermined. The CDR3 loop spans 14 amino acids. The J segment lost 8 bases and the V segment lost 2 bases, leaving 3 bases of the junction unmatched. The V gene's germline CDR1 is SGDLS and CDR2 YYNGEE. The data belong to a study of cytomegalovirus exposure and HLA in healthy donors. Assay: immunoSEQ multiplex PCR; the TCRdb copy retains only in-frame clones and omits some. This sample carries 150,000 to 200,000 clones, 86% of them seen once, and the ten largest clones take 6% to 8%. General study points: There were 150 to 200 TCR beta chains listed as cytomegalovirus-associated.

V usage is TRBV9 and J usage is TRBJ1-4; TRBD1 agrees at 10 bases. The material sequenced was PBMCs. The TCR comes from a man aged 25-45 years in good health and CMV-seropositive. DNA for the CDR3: TGTGCCAGCAGCGTCGGGACAGGGGTCGAAAAACTGTTTTTT. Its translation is CASSVGTGVEKLFF.